A single sample gave rise to the 25 T cell receptor beta chains below, sequenced in a study of technical replicates of blood from a handful of donors. Sequenced by immunoSEQ multiplex PCR; TCRdb stores in-frame clones only, minus some. The data contain 95,000 to 100,000 clones, almost 96% of them singletons. The sample was T cells isolated from PBMCs. The receptors stem from a human donor in good health.

The chain combines TRBV7-9 with TRBJ2-2; maybe TRBD2 (7 bases). V shed 3 bases and J shed 6 bases, with 17 bases lying between them. CDR3 length: 16 amino acids. Germline CDR1 is SEHNR and CDR2 is FQNEAQ (reference sequence). CDR3 nucleotides: TGTGCCAGCAGCTTCTTAATCAGGGAGGGGGCCGGGGAGCTGTTTTTT. It encodes CASSFLIREGAGELFF.

CDR3 loop: CASRKGGHVGTEAFF. In DNA form, the CDR3 reads TGTGCCAGCAGAAAGGGGGGGCATGTGGGCACTGAAGCTTTCTTT. This chain links TRBV7-2 with TRBJ1-1, with a weak D call TRBD1 (6 bases). Trimming took 6 bases from V and 4 from J, leaving 18 bases between them. The CDR3 runs to 15 residues. Germline CDR1 and CDR2: SGHTA and FQGNSA.

In nucleotides, the CDR3 is TGTGCCTGCCTCAACGGTCACACAGATACGCAGTATTTT. It specifies CACLNGHTDTQYF. The V gene is TRBV30, the J gene TRBJ2-3; no firm D call. The length of the CDR3 is 13 residues. The V gene lost 6 bases and the J gene lost 2 bases, with 12 bases spanning the gap. Germline CDR1 is GTSNPN and CDR2 is SVGIG (reference sequence).

This chain links TRBV5-1 with TRBJ1-2; D ambiguous. V was cut by 5 bases and J by 7 bases, with 12 bases left in between. This CDR3 spans 12 amino acids. Per germline, CDR1 SGHRS and CDR2 YFSETQ. The CDR3 is CASRSSQGGYTF. The CDR3 bases are TGCGCCAGCAGGTCTAGCCAAGGTGGCTACACCTTC. The whole variable domain, filled in from reference TRBV5-1 and TRBJ1-2, reads KAGVTQTPRYLIKTRGQQVTLSCSPISGHRSVSWYQQTPGQGLQFLFEYFSETQRNKGNFPGRFSGRQFSNSRSEMNVSTLELGDSALYLCASRSSQGGYTFGSGTRLTVV.

This clone has more than one count but fewer than ten. CDR3 nucleotide sequence: TGTGCCAGTAGTATTAATCTTGTTAGCACAGATACGCAGTATTTT. Translated, it gives CASSINLVSTDTQYF. The chain uses TRBV19 and TRBJ2-3; unclear D gene. V was pared by 3 bases and J by 0 bases, with 10 bases between. Germline V gives CDR1 LNHDA, CDR2 SQIVND (reference sequence). The CDR3 runs 15 residues.

This sequence joins TRBV11-2 and TRBJ1-4, with a possible D match to TRBD1 (5 bases). The CDR3 extends over 13 amino acids. V was shortened by 3 bases and J by 5 bases, with 7 bases between the two germline ends. Germline loops: CDR1 SGHAT, CDR2 FQNNGV. The CDR3: CASSLGQNEKLFF. The CDR3 DNA reads TGTGCCAGCAGCTTGGGGCAAAATGAAAAACTGTTTTTT.

This chain links TRBV28 with TRBJ2-7, with D possibly matching TRBD2 (5 bases). This CDR3 spans 15 amino acids. Trimming stripped 4 bases from V and 3 bases from J, with 16 bases between. In germline, CDR1 is MDHEN, CDR2 SYDVKM. The chain's CDR3 is CASSSPPDWGYEQYF. The CDR3, as DNA: TGTGCCAGCAGTTCGCCCCCGGACTGGGGCTACGAGCAGTACTTC.

V and J are TRBV27 and TRBJ2-3; TRBD2 aligns across 11 bases. CDR1 and CDR2 from the germline V gene are MNHEY and SMNVEV (reference sequence). J gave up 4 bases and V 6 bases, and 12 bases lay outside the gene matches. CDR3 size: 17 residues. This chain's CDR3 is CASSELSGRARADTQYF. Here the CDR3 DNA reads TGTGCCAGCAGCGAACTTAGCGGGAGGGCCCGGGCAGATACGCAGTATTTT.

The count of this clone is one. The chain carries TRBV28 and TRBJ2-3; weak D call: TRBD2 (6 bases). The V gene lost 5 bases and the J gene lost 4 bases, with 22 bases spanning the gap. The CDR3 loop spans 17 amino acids. Germline V CDR1 and CDR2: MDHEN, SYDVKM. The CDR3 is CASSPSDAGSSADTQYF. CDR3 coding DNA: TGTGCCAGCAGTCCCTCCGATGCGGGGTCTTCGGCAGATACGCAGTATTTT. The variable domain in full, with the rest retrieved from reference TRBV28 and TRBJ2-3, is DVKVTQSSRYLVKRTGEKVFLECVQDMDHENMFWYRQDPGLGLRLIYFSYDVKMKEKGDIPEGYSVSREKKERFSLILESASTNQTSMYLCASSPSDAGSSADTQYFGPGTRLTVL.

The chain links TRBV6-5 to TRBJ1-2, with D unresolved. Germline CDR1 MNHEY, CDR2 SVGAGI. The CDR3 length is 14 residues. With 6 bases removed from V and 3 bases from J, the gap between germline ends came to 14 bases. The CDR3 reads CASSSKGRYYGYTF. CDR3 in DNA: TGTGCCAGCAGCTCTAAAGGGAGGTACTATGGCTACACCTTC.

V gene TRBV7-9 combines with J gene TRBJ2-2; TRBD2 is a possible D gene (6 bases). The V end lost 5 bases, the J end lost 4 bases, and 17 bases lay between the germline ends. Germline V gene data show CDR1 as SEHNR and CDR2 as FQNEAQ (reference sequence). The CDR3 length is 16 residues. The CDR3 nucleotides are TGTGCCAGCAGCCCGTTTTACGGGGGTCGCACCGGGGAGCTGTTTTTT. It translates to CASSPFYGGRTGELFF. Together with reference TRBV7-9 and TRBJ2-2, the CDR3 gives the full variable domain: DTGVSQNPRHKITKRGQNVTFRCDPISEHNRLYWYRQTLGQGPEFLTYFQNEAQLEKSRLLSDRFSAERPKGSFSTLEIQRTEQGDSAMYLCASSPFYGGRTGELFFGEGSRLTVL.

V usage is TRBV5-1 and J usage is TRBJ2-1, with no clear D. The CDR3 is made up of 13 amino acids. The germline V gene encodes CDR1 SGHRS and CDR2 YFSETQ. V gave up 0 bases and J gave up 6 bases, with 7 bases separating them. CDR3 residues: CASSLGAGNEQFF. In DNA, the CDR3 is TGCGCCAGCAGCTTGGGTGCCGGCAATGAGCAGTTCTTC. The variable domain in full, completed from reference TRBV5-1 and TRBJ2-1, reads KAGVTQTPRYLIKTRGQQVTLSCSPISGHRSVSWYQQTPGQGLQFLFEYFSETQRNKGNFPGRFSGRQFSNSRSEMNVSTLELGDSALYLCASSLGAGNEQFFGPGTRLTVL.

The CDR3 nucleotides are TGTGCCAGCAGCTCGGGGACAGATCGCGAGCAGTACTTC. It specifies CASSSGTDREQYF. The chain recombines TRBV5-4 with TRBJ2-7; 7 nucleotides agree with TRBD1. With V trimmed by 3 bases and J by 6 bases, 6 bases remained unmatched. CDR1 SGHNT and CDR2 YYREEE come from the germline V gene (reference sequence). The CDR3 length is 13 residues.

The V and J genes are TRBV6-5 and TRBJ1-2, with D possibly matching TRBD1 (6 bases). The germline V and J ends were trimmed by 0 bases and 3 bases, with 11 bases remaining between them. The CDR3 extends over 15 amino acids. Germline assignment: CDR1 MNHEY and CDR2 SVGAGI. The CDR3 DNA reads as TGTGCCAGCAGTTACTCGAGGGGGGGCCACTATGGCTACACCTTC. Translated, it gives CASSYSRGGHYGYTF.

V is TRBV11-3 and J is TRBJ2-7, with 10 bases aligning to TRBD2. Judging by the DNA end, TRBJ2-5 fits better; the J call may be wrong. Germline V gives CDR1 SGHNT, CDR2 YENEEA. This CDR3 has 13 amino acids. CDR3 sequence reads: CASSLGLAGTQYF. In DNA form, the CDR3 reads TGTGCCAGCAGCTTAGGACTAGCGGGGACCCAGTACTTC.

The rearrangement uses TRBV19 and TRBJ1-5; D unresolved. The CDR3 runs to 14 residues. Germline CDR1 LNHDA, CDR2 SQIVND (reference sequence). V was pared by 1 base and J by 4 bases, with 8 bases between. The CDR3 coding sequence is TGTGCCAGTAGTATAGGATCGGGAAATCAGCCCCAGCATTTT. It translates to CASSIGSGNQPQHF.

The chain has TRBV6-5 and TRBJ1-1; D is possibly TRBD1 (5 bases). The CDR3 extends over 14 amino acids. Germline V CDR1 and CDR2: MNHEY, SVGAGI. Trimming took 5 bases from V and 8 from J, leaving 18 bases between them. CDR3 in amino acids: CASSDSRGFIEAFF. The CDR3 bases are TGTGCCAGCAGTGACAGTAGGGGTTTCATCGAAGCTTTCTTT.

This chain links TRBV7-8 with TRBJ2-1, with a possible D match to TRBD2 (7 bases). The CDR3 has 16 amino acids. V was trimmed by 7 bases and J by 8 bases, leaving 24 bases between them. CDR1 and CDR2 (germline): SGHVS, FQNEAQ. DNA for the CDR3: TGTGCCAGCAACCAACCGGCCTGGGGGGGCATAGATGAGCAGTTCTTC. Translation gives CASNQPAWGGIDEQFF.

The J gene is TRBJ1-2, the V gene TRBV27, with 8 bases aligning to TRBD1. The CDR3 contains 16 residues. Germline-derived CDR1 and CDR2 are MNHEY and SMNVEV (reference sequence). With 2 bases clipped from V and 4 bases from J, the junction kept 9 bases outside the gene matches. The CDR3 sequence is CASSLNPTGAFYGYTF. DNA of the CDR3: TGTGCCAGCAGTTTAAACCCGACAGGGGCATTCTATGGCTACACCTTC.

The V gene is TRBV7-2, the J gene TRBJ2-5; D possibly corresponds to TRBD2 (6 bases). CDR1 and CDR2 from the germline V gene are SGHTA and FQGNSA. The V end lost 5 bases, the J end lost 5 bases, and 18 bases lay between the germline ends. CDR3 length equals 15 residues. The CDR3 sequence: CASSPEGAGPETQYF. As DNA, the CDR3 is TGTGCCAGCAGCCCGGAGGGTGCGGGGCCTGAGACCCAGTACTTC.

V is TRBV7-9 and J is TRBJ2-2; no clear D. Deletions cut 2 bases from V and 7 bases from J, with 17 bases between. This CDR3 is built from 16 residues. Germline V gives CDR1 SEHNR, CDR2 FQNEAQ (reference sequence). The CDR3 nucleotides are TGTGCCAGCAGCTTATTCAGTCAGACTTTGAGCGGGGAGCTGTTTTTT. This translates into CASSLFSQTLSGELFF.

The chain joins TRBV4-2 to TRBJ2-1, with D perhaps matching TRBD2 (6 bases). The germline V gene has CDR1 LGHNA and CDR2 YNFKEQ. The V gene lost 1 base and the J gene lost 1 base, with 11 bases spanning the gap. The CDR3 covers 16 residues. DNA of the CDR3: TGTGCCAGCAGCCAAGCGGGAGTTGTATCCTACAATGAGCAGTTCTTC. Residues: CASSQAGVVSYNEQFF.

The chain carries TRBV7-9 and TRBJ2-2; 8 positions match TRBD2. CDR1 and CDR2 from the germline V gene are SEHNR and FQNEAQ (reference sequence). The length of the CDR3 is 15 residues. J was trimmed by 7 bases and V by 5 bases; bases with no gene match: 9. CDR3 nucleotide sequence: TGTGCCAGCAGCACTACGTCACTAGCGGTCGGGGAGCTGTTTTTT. Translating gives CASSTTSLAVGELFF. Filled out from reference TRBV7-9 and TRBJ2-2, the complete variable domain reads DTGVSQNPRHKITKRGQNVTFRCDPISEHNRLYWYRQTLGQGPEFLTYFQNEAQLEKSRLLSDRFSAERPKGSFSTLEIQRTEQGDSAMYLCASSTTSLAVGELFFGEGSRLTVL.

This rearrangement joins TRBV15 to TRBJ1-3; the match to TRBD1 covers 9 bases. Germline CDR1 and CDR2: LNHNV and YYDKDF (reference sequence). The CDR3 has 16 residues. J lost 0 bases, V lost 8 bases, and 8 bases had no gene match. This chain's CDR3 is CATGGTGFGSGNTIYF. In DNA form, the CDR3 reads TGTGCCACCGGGGGGACAGGGTTTGGCTCTGGAAACACCATATATTTT.

The chain uses TRBV21-1 and TRBJ1-5; the D call of TRBD1 is as the table states it, not checked on the DNA. TRBV21-1 is recorded as a pseudogene. There are 19 residues in the CDR3. Here the CDR3 reads CASSKSDRGPGVSNQPQHF. In DNA form, the CDR3 reads TGTGCCAGCAGCAAAAGTGACAGGGGACCGGGTGTAAGCAATCAGCCCCAGCATTTT.